This T cell receptor beta chain was profiled in a study of identical twins (TCRdb year 2016). About the full investigation: To test whether fetal clonotypes persist, this study deep-sequenced TCR alpha and beta repertoires from monozygotic twins, from unrelated adults of various ages, and from cord blood. Replicate twin experiments were performed at different times using different library preparation protocols to rule out contamination.

All donors were healthy Caucasians. The twin cohort comprised three pairs of female monozygotic twins, all aged roughly 18 to 30 years. The RNA used for TCR libraries was isolated from peripheral blood mononuclear cells. This clonotype has a count of ten or more. Its antigen has not been determined. Nothing much larger sits one base from this clone, and base qualities are not available. Library prep was done by 5' RACE. Sequencing used an Illumina HiSeq 2000. Template switching added a universal primer binding site, and the final cDNA carried a unique molecular identifier that allowed TCR cDNA molecules to be counted accurately. Specific primers in the conserved constant-segment region were used to synthesize first-strand cDNA for the TCR alpha and beta chains. Each cDNA library was double barcoded, with a SMART-Mk sample barcode plus Illumina barcodes, to control for contamination. Two successive PCR steps introduced TruSeq adapter sequences along with Illumina sample barcodes. The Illumina HiSeq platform was used with custom primers to sequence TCR alpha and beta cDNA libraries. For the original study's pipeline: Raw reads were processed with MiGEC to extract unique molecular identifiers, and MiXCR was used to determine CDR3 positions. For each individual, recombination models were inferred using an EM algorithm with the repgenHMM and IGoR tools. Shared clonotypes were analyzed with the tcR package in R, and sharing was normalized by the product of cloneset sizes. Out-of-frame nonproductive sequences were analyzed to study raw recombination free of thymic and clonal selection effects. Through fastp at Q25 and MiXCR, TCRdb rebuilt clones from the public reads, retaining in-frame beta chains. CDR3 protein duplicates are merged, each entry listing the most common genes and DNA. These V and J calls are TCRdb output, not the study's own analysis. The sample data list some 500,000 distinct CDR3 sequences, and nearly 10% of these were observed just once. The top ten hold under 3% of the sample.

The investigation overall reported the following: Out-of-frame TCR alpha sequences shared between twins showed an excess of low generation-probability sequences compared with coincidental sharing between unrelated individuals. Abundant cord blood beta clonotypes had fewer insertions, young adult naive repertoires showed a similar but weaker trend, and memory repertoires showed no such trend. Excess twin sharing in beta out-of-frame sequences was weaker because fewer shared sequences lowered the signal-to-noise ratio. Invariant T cells such as MAIT and iNKT could partly confound zero-insertion analyses, although diverse VJ usage argued against such confounding for most clonotypes. In monozygotic twins, out-of-frame TCR alpha sharing was systematically underestimated by recombination models, although the models agreed with sharing between unrelated individuals. Conclusions relied on cross-sectional statistical analysis, since the same donors could not be followed over many years.

Relative to germline, V is missing 4 bases and J is missing 13 bases, with 8 bases of the junction outside any gene match. CDR1 and CDR2 were assigned from the germline V gene as SGHRS and YFSETQ. Spanning cysteine to phenylalanine, the CDR3 consists of 11 amino acids. The kept DNA is CDR3 alone, 33 bases in frame from the first base. The data also belong to a second study, concerning yellow fever vaccine responses in identical twins. The second source states: According to the authors, the vaccine-induced T cell response in identical twins seemed to be partly convergent and partly specific to each individual. In identical twins, the study followed T cell clones that responded to the vaccine with precision.

The sequenced sample consisted of PBMCs. Recombination linked TRBV5-1 to TRBJ2-7; 7 bases in between match TRBD1. The TCR originated in a woman younger than 35 in good health. The sequenced DNA: TGCGCCAGCAGCCCGGGACAGACCTACTACTTC. Its protein is CASSPGQTYYF.